These 26 T cell receptor beta chains originate from one sample sequenced in a study of cytomegalovirus exposure and HLA in healthy donors. PCR primers comprised 60 Vbeta and 13 Jbeta primers. The method was immunoSEQ multiplex PCR; TCRdb's version includes in-frame clones alone and lacks a portion of them. The sample lists more than 200,000 clones; approximately 70% were seen once. The sequencing sample was made of PBMCs. Receptors originate from a man aged 40-50 years in good health and CMV-seropositive.

CDR3 loop: CATKTANYGYTF. CDR3 sequence (DNA): TGTGCCACGAAGACAGCTAACTATGGCTACACCTTC. The chain is built from TRBV6-5 and TRBJ1-2, with a possible D match to TRBD1 (5 bases). Germline loops: CDR1 MNHEY, CDR2 SVGAGI. The CDR3 sequence is 12 residues long. With 10 bases removed from V and 0 bases from J, the gap between germline ends came to 9 bases.

This chain links TRBV7-2 with TRBJ1-5; D gene uncertain. V was clipped by 4 bases and J by 5 bases, with 9 bases between them. Germline V gives CDR1 SGHTA, CDR2 FQGNSA. This CDR3 is 13 amino acids long. CDR3 in DNA: TGTGCCAGCAGCTCAGGAGGTTATCAGCCCCAGCATTTT. Encoded protein: CASSSGGYQPQHF.

This clone was counted a few times. This chain uses TRBV7-3 with TRBJ1-1; D is perhaps TRBD1 (5 bases). The CDR3 has 14 residues. V was clipped by 5 bases and J by 4 bases, with 14 bases between them. Looked up from germline, CDR1 is SGHTA and CDR2 is FQGTGA. The CDR3 coding sequence is TGTGCCAGCAGCCGGGGGGGGGTTGGCACTGAAGCTTTCTTT. Amino acids: CASSRGGVGTEAFF.

The chain joins TRBV5-1 to TRBJ2-1; D perhaps matches TRBD1 (6 bases). CDR3 size: 15 residues. V lost 0 bases and J 6 bases, leaving 13 bases between the germline ends. In germline, CDR1 is SGHRS, CDR2 YFSETQ. CDR3 nucleotides: TGCGCCAGCAGCTTGGGAACAGGGATTCGCAATGAGCAGTTCTTC. Translating gives CASSLGTGIRNEQFF. The variable domain in full, completed from reference TRBV5-1 and TRBJ2-1, reads KAGVTQTPRYLIKTRGQQVTLSCSPISGHRSVSWYQQTPGQGLQFLFEYFSETQRNKGNFPGRFSGRQFSNSRSEMNVSTLELGDSALYLCASSLGTGIRNEQFFGPGTRLTVL.

V is TRBV7-2 and J is TRBJ1-4; no firm D call. Germline V lookup: CDR1 SGHTA, CDR2 FQGNSA. CDR3 length equals 14 residues. Trimming pared 4 bases from V and 4 bases from J, leaving 10 bases between. The CDR3 spells CASSSQNFNEKLFF. The CDR3 DNA reads as TGTGCCAGCAGCTCTCAAAACTTTAATGAAAAACTGTTTTTT.

The V gene is TRBV7-9, the J gene TRBJ1-6, with 8 bases matching TRBD1. V dropped 0 bases and J dropped 11; count of bases not matched to a gene: 3. The CDR3 runs 14 residues. Germline V gene sequence: CDR1 SEHNR, CDR2 FQNEAQ (reference sequence). CDR3: CASSLAAGGPPLHF. The DNA for the CDR3 is TGTGCCAGCAGCTTAGCAGCAGGGGGCCCACCCCTCCACTTT.

This chain uses TRBV19 with TRBJ2-2; D unclear. V shed 5 bases and J shed 4 bases, with 5 bases lying between them. Per the germline V gene, CDR1 is LNHDA and CDR2 is SQIVND (reference sequence). The CDR3 is 12 residues long. The CDR3 here is CASSSSTGELFF. DNA for the CDR3: TGTGCCAGTAGTTCGAGCACCGGGGAGCTGTTTTTT.

This clone was observed a single time. CDR3 loop: CASSQYPGRGPGETQYF. For the CDR3, the DNA is TGTGCCAGCAGTCAGTACCCCGGCAGGGGGCCCGGGGAGACCCAGTACTTC. This chain connects TRBV27 to TRBJ2-5, with 8 bases aligning to TRBD1. The germline gives CDR1 MNHEY, CDR2 SMNVEV (reference sequence). V lost 5 bases to trimming and J lost 5 bases; unmatched junction nucleotides: 16. The CDR3 loop spans 17 amino acids.

The chain has TRBV27 and TRBJ2-3; no clear D. This CDR3 is 13 amino acids long. Trimming cost V 3 bases and J 4 bases, with 8 bases left between them. Germline assignment: CDR1 MNHEY and CDR2 SMNVEV (reference sequence). CDR3 sequence (DNA): TGTGCCAGCAGTTTTTTTGGCTCAGATACGCAGTATTTT. Protein: CASSFFGSDTQYF.

V usage is TRBV13 and J usage is TRBJ1-3, with D tentatively TRBD1 (6 bases). Germline CDR1 is PRHDT and CDR2 is FYEKMQ (reference sequence). There are 17 residues in the CDR3. V dropped 3 bases and J dropped 4 bases, with 19 bases sitting between them. CDR3 sequence reads: CASSFRGGRSKGNTIYF. CDR3 nucleotide sequence: TGTGCCAGCAGCTTTCGGGGGGGGCGTTCTAAGGGAAACACCATATATTTT.

The gene calls are TRBV6-1 and TRBJ2-3; tentative D call: TRBD1 (7 bases). CDR1 is MNHNS and CDR2 is SASEGT in the germline V gene. The ends were cut back, 2 bases at V and 4 bases at J, with 19 bases in the middle. The CDR3 runs to 17 residues. Written as DNA, the CDR3 is TGTGCCAGCAGTGAAATTCTAGGAGGGGGCTACCCAGATACGCAGTATTTT. This codes for CASSEILGGGYPDTQYF.

V usage is TRBV6-5 and J usage is TRBJ2-7; 9 bases map to TRBD1. The CDR3 is 15 residues long. The V and J ends lost 5 bases and 6 bases, in that order; junction bases with no gene match: 11. In germline, CDR1 is MNHEY, CDR2 SVGAGI. CDR3 DNA: TGTGCCAGCAGTCGCACACGCTCACAGGGGGCCGAGCAGTACTTC. Translated: CASSRTRSQGAEQYF.

The rearrangement joins TRBV2 to TRBJ1-5; D is uncertain. Trimming took off 8 bases at V and 3 bases at J, with 11 bases between the two ends. This CDR3 is 13 amino acids long. Germline V gene data show CDR1 as SNHLY and CDR2 as FYNNEI. CDR3 region: CASQAGYNQPQHF. In nucleotides, the CDR3 is TGTGCCAGCCAGGCGGGCTACAATCAGCCCCAGCATTTT.

CDR3 nucleotides: TGTGCCAGCAGTGAATGGGGGACAGGGGGCGGGTACGAGCAGTACTTC. Protein product: CASSEWGTGGGYEQYF. The chain employs TRBV6-1 and TRBJ2-7, with 12 positions matching TRBD1. CDR1 and CDR2 from the germline V gene are MNHNS and SASEGT. Trimming cost V 2 bases and J 4 bases; bases outside gene matches: 6. This CDR3 has 16 residues.

This chain uses TRBV28 with TRBJ2-3; D is possibly TRBD1 (5 bases). Germline V gene data show CDR1 as MDHEN and CDR2 as SYDVKM. The CDR3 totals 14 residues. Trimming pared 6 bases from V and 6 bases from J, leaving 16 bases between. Here the CDR3 reads CASRQPKPGDTQYF. The CDR3 DNA is TGTGCCAGCAGACAACCCAAGCCAGGGGATACGCAGTATTTT.

V and J are TRBV6-5 and TRBJ2-7, with 7 bases fitting TRBD1. Germline CDR1 is MNHEY and CDR2 is SVGAGI. With V trimmed by 0 bases and J by 2 bases, 7 bases remained unmatched. This CDR3 is 16 amino acids long. In nucleotides, the CDR3 is TGTGCCAGCAGTTACTCAGAAGGGACAGAAACCTACGAGCAGTACTTC. It translates to CASSYSEGTETYEQYF.

The chain joins TRBV5-1 to TRBJ1-1; D call uncertain. Germline CDR1 is SGHRS and CDR2 is YFSETQ. The CDR3 extends over 14 amino acids. The V end lost 3 bases, the J end lost 6 bases, and 15 bases lay between the germline ends. The CDR3 loop reads CASSSGGSQSEAFF. The CDR3, as DNA: TGCGCCAGCAGCTCGGGCGGGAGTCAGTCTGAAGCTTTCTTT.

This rearrangement joins TRBV7-6 to TRBJ1-1; possible D gene TRBD1, 5 bases. Trimming removed 3 bases at V and 0 bases at J, with 8 bases between. The V gene's germline CDR1 is SGHVS and CDR2 FNYEAQ. CDR3 length equals 14 residues. For the CDR3, the DNA is TGTGCCAGCAGCTTTGGACATATGAACACTGAAGCTTTCTTT. This codes for CASSFGHMNTEAFF.

The chain employs TRBV19 and TRBJ1-5; maybe TRBD1 (6 bases). CDR3 length: 14 amino acids. V lost 6 bases and J 5 bases, leaving 14 bases between the germline ends. The germline CDR1 and CDR2 sequences are LNHDA and SQIVND (reference sequence). CDR3 DNA: TGTGCCAGTAGCTCCTGGACAGCCGATCAGCCCCAGCATTTT. This codes for CASSSWTADQPQHF.

This clone has a handful of counts. At one end the junction does not follow the germline gene, possibly because of a read error. This chain links TRBV7-9 with TRBJ2-2; D gene ambiguous. Germline CDR1 SEHNR, CDR2 FQNEAQ (reference sequence). The CDR3 runs to 13 residues. CDR3 sequence reads: CSSSPSRTGELFF. The CDR3 DNA reads as TGTTCCAGCAGCCCCTCCCGGACCGGGGAGCTGTTTTTT.

In its sample, this clone was seen once. The gene calls are TRBV19 and TRBJ2-1, with TRBD2 matching 9 bases. The CDR3 runs to 14 residues. Germline assignment: CDR1 LNHDA and CDR2 SQIVND (reference sequence). V shed 5 bases, J shed 7 bases, and the junction held 6 bases outside the gene matches. The CDR3 DNA follows: TGTGCCAGTAGTTCCTTGACTAGCGGAAATGAGCAGTTCTTC. It encodes CASSSLTSGNEQFF. Full variable domain (remainder filled in from reference TRBV19 and TRBJ2-1): DGGITQSPKYLFRKEGQNVTLSCEQNLNHDAMYWYRQDPGQGLRLIYYSQIVNDFQKGDIAEGYSVSREKKESFPLTVTSAQKNPTAFYLCASSSLTSGNEQFFGPGTRLTVL.

This chain links TRBV7-2 with TRBJ1-2; TRBD1 might be the D (6 bases). V dropped 5 bases and J dropped 5 bases, with 15 bases sitting between them. The germline V gene has CDR1 SGHTA and CDR2 FQGNSA. The CDR3 consists of 14 residues. The CDR3 loop reads CASSLVGQIYGYTF. In DNA form, the CDR3 reads TGTGCCAGCAGCCTCGTAGGACAGATTTATGGCTACACCTTC.

The chain uses TRBV28 and TRBJ2-5; 8 bases are shared with TRBD2. CDR1 and CDR2 from the germline V gene are MDHEN and SYDVKM. This CDR3 has 13 residues. V was clipped by 5 bases and J by 5 bases; unmatched bases: 4. As DNA, the CDR3 is TGTGCCAGCAGTATAGCGGGGTCCGAGACCCAGTACTTC. Protein product: CASSIAGSETQYF.

The chain recombines TRBV6-5 with TRBJ1-1; D ambiguous. The germline gives CDR1 MNHEY, CDR2 SVGAGI. The CDR3 loop spans 14 amino acids. Trimming cost V 7 bases and J 2 bases, with 14 bases left between them. In DNA, the CDR3 is TGTGCCAGCACCCCCGGCGGTATTAACACTGAAGCTTTCTTT. It specifies CASTPGGINTEAFF.

This clone was recorded once. This chain links TRBV6-5 with TRBJ1-2; TRBD1 matches 7 bases. CDR1 MNHEY and CDR2 SVGAGI come from the germline V gene. V dropped 10 bases and J dropped 0; count of bases not matched to a gene: 11. The CDR3 loop spans 15 amino acids. The CDR3 region is CATRGGRVTNYGYTF. CDR3 DNA sequence: TGTGCCACCCGAGGGGGCAGGGTGACTAACTATGGCTACACCTTC.

The rearrangement uses TRBV7-3 and TRBJ2-2; 8 bases map to TRBD2. Trimming removed 6 bases from V and 4 bases from J; junction bases left unmatched: 7. This CDR3 comprises 15 residues. Germline CDR1 is SGHTA and CDR2 is FQGTGA. The CDR3 DNA is TGTGCCAGCAGTCCGCAGCGGGGGAGCACCGGGGAGCTGTTTTTT. Its translation is CASSPQRGSTGELFF.